This T cell receptor (beta chain) was sequenced during a study of technical replicates of blood from a few donors (dated by TCRdb to about 2017). Library prep was done by the immunoSEQ multiplex PCR assay. TCRdb took over this immuneACCESS table, retaining in-frame rearrangements with V and J assigned. Such tables are incomplete; in checked studies, under half of the missing clones stem from an unresolved V gene, and the remainder is unexplained. This sample has about 80,000 clones in its table, and 95% to 97% of those were observed once. The ten largest clones add up to roughly 0.35% of the sample. The sample holds one count of this clone. The antigen it recognizes is unknown. Base qualities are not provided; no much larger clone lies one nucleotide away. In the germline V gene, CDR1 corresponds to SQVTM and CDR2 to ANQGSEA. The CDR3 runs 13 residues from the cysteine to the phenylalanine. Left in the record is the CDR3 DNA by itself, 39 bases read in frame from the first base. Germline trimming: 7 bases from V, 4 bases from J; junction bases outside gene matches: 8.

The clonotype originates from a human donor in good health. The sequenced sample was T cells isolated from PBMCs. The chain is made from TRBV29-1 and TRBJ1-1; a stretch of 8 junction bases matches TRBD1. The CDR3 protein is CSDTRTGSTEAFF. In nucleotides, the sequence is TGCAGCGACACGAGGACAGGGAGCACTGAAGCTTTCTTT.